A single sample gave rise to the 26 T cell receptor beta chains below, sequenced in a study of OX40 agonist ivuxolimab in advanced cancers. This table comes from immunoSEQ multiplex PCR, and its TCRdb copy is limited to in-frame clones, with some not included. Here the sample spans 20,000 to 25,000 clones, around 85% being singletons. The sequences come from CD4+ or CD8+ T cells sorted from blood, collected in a trial of the OX40 agonist ivuxolimab. The receptors were gathered from an adult with an advanced solid tumor such as melanoma, head and neck, liver or kidney cancer.

This chain links TRBV6-1 with TRBJ1-2; D is unclear. V was clipped by 9 bases and J by 2 bases, with 10 bases between them. The CDR3 covers 12 residues. Germline V gene data show CDR1 as MNHNS and CDR2 as SASEGT. The DNA of the CDR3 is TGTGCCAGTTTGGTTCCGAACTATGGCTACACCTTC. Amino acid sequence: CASLVPNYGYTF.

This clone is a singleton in its sample. The chain combines TRBV7-9 with TRBJ2-3, with D maybe TRBD2 (6 bases). The germline CDR1 and CDR2 sequences are SEHNR and FQNEAQ (reference sequence). Trimming left V 6 bases short and J 3 bases short, with 16 bases between. The CDR3 consists of 15 residues. CDR3 protein: CASSRQSGETDTQYF. In DNA, the CDR3 is TGTGCCAGCAGTCGACAGTCGGGGGAGACAGATACGCAGTATTTT.

This chain links TRBV9 with TRBJ2-7; 8 nucleotides align to TRBD1. Trimming removed 0 bases from V and 3 bases from J; junction bases left unmatched: 5. The germline V gene has CDR1 SGDLS and CDR2 YYNGEE. The CDR3 has 15 amino acids. The CDR3 coding sequence is TGTGCCAGCAGCGTAGATACAGGGGGAGGCTACGAGCAGTACTTC. Translation gives CASSVDTGGGYEQYF.

The J gene is TRBJ2-7, the V gene TRBV7-9, with D hard to call. Germline V gives CDR1 SEHNR, CDR2 FQNEAQ (reference sequence). V gave up 3 bases and J gave up 0 bases, with 6 bases separating them. The CDR3 has 13 residues. CDR3: CASSFPVSYEQYF. DNA of the CDR3: TGTGCCAGCAGCTTTCCAGTCTCCTACGAGCAGTACTTC.

V and J are TRBV7-2 and TRBJ2-3, with 9 nucleotides matching TRBD2. From germline, CDR1 is SGHTA and CDR2 FQGNSA. V lost 1 base, J lost 5 bases, and 10 bases stayed unmatched. This CDR3 comprises 17 residues. This CDR3 reads CASSLVVVAGAKDTQYF. The CDR3 DNA follows: TGTGCCAGCAGCTTAGTAGTCGTAGCGGGAGCTAAAGATACGCAGTATTTT.

The gene calls are TRBV6-5 and TRBJ2-7; a weak D match, TRBD1 (7 bases). CDR3 size: 15 residues. V lost 1 base to trimming and J lost 5 bases, with 15 bases between them. Germline V lookup: CDR1 MNHEY, CDR2 SVGAGI. The CDR3 sequence is CASSYYQGDSNEQYF. DNA for the CDR3: TGTGCCAGCAGTTACTACCAGGGGGACTCGAACGAGCAGTACTTC.

CDR3 region: CASSLRGQGYEQYF. The CDR3 coding sequence is TGTGCCAGCAGCTTACGCGGACAGGGCTACGAGCAGTACTTC. The J gene is TRBJ2-7, the V gene TRBV7-2, with TRBD1 matching over 8 bases. The ends lost 2 bases at V and 3 bases at J; junction bases unmatched: 3. Looked up from germline, CDR1 is SGHTA and CDR2 is FQGNSA. The CDR3 contains 14 residues.

This chain connects TRBV5-6 to TRBJ2-3; D unclear. The CDR3 length is 14 residues. V was shortened by 5 bases and J by 5 bases, with 15 bases between the two germline ends. Germline-derived CDR1 and CDR2 are SGHDT and YYEEEE. The chain's CDR3 is CASRSGLGGDTQYF. CDR3 DNA: TGTGCCAGCAGGTCGGGCCTTGGCGGAGATACGCAGTATTTT.

J is TRBJ2-7 and V is TRBV10-2, with D tentatively TRBD1 (5 bases). With 6 bases removed from V and 6 bases from J, the gap between germline ends came to 15 bases. From germline, CDR1 is WSHSY and CDR2 SAAADI. This CDR3 comprises 13 residues. The CDR3 DNA reads as TGCGCCAGCAGAAAGACTGGGGCTGGCGAGCAGTACTTC. It translates to CASRKTGAGEQYF.

The chain joins TRBV7-9 to TRBJ2-2; D is undetermined. V lost 4 bases, J lost 6 bases, and 6 bases lay in between. The CDR3 consists of 12 residues. CDR1 SEHNR and CDR2 FQNEAQ come from the germline V gene (reference sequence). In DNA form, the CDR3 reads TGTGCCAGCAGCTCTGTCTCCGGGGAGCTGTTTTTT. This sequence encodes CASSSVSGELFF.

The chain recombines TRBV19 with TRBJ1-2; no clear D. Germline V gives CDR1 LNHDA, CDR2 SQIVND (reference sequence). The CDR3 runs to 11 residues. Trimming stripped 7 bases from V and 4 bases from J, with 7 bases between. The CDR3 nucleotides are TGTGCCAGTAAGGATGGCTATGGCTACACCTTC. Translated: CASKDGYGYTF.

The chain carries TRBV27 and TRBJ1-1; 9 bases map to TRBD1. The CDR3 covers 15 residues. J gave up 10 bases and V 5 bases, and 14 bases lay outside the gene matches. Germline V gene sequence: CDR1 MNHEY, CDR2 SMNVEV (reference sequence). The CDR3 loop reads CASSPWTGELVGAFF. DNA of the CDR3: TGTGCCAGCAGTCCGTGGACAGGGGAATTAGTCGGAGCTTTCTTT.

V is TRBV7-9 and J is TRBJ2-1; 10 bases map to TRBD1. The germline CDR1 and CDR2 sequences are SEHNR and FQNEAQ (reference sequence). Trimming took 4 bases from V and 6 from J; bases not matched to a gene: 6. The CDR3 has 15 amino acids. This chain's CDR3 is CASSYPTGGRNEQFF. The CDR3 bases are TGTGCCAGCAGCTACCCGACAGGGGGCCGCAATGAGCAGTTCTTC.

This chain links TRBV15 with TRBJ2-7, with 8 bases that match TRBD1. Germline V CDR1 and CDR2: LNHNV, YYDKDF (reference sequence). V lost 0 bases and J lost 6; bases outside the gene matches: 4. CDR3 length: 14 amino acids. CDR3 in amino acids: CATSREDREGEQYF. The CDR3 coding sequence is TGTGCCACCAGCAGAGAGGACAGGGAAGGCGAGCAGTACTTC.

The chain joins TRBV9 to TRBJ2-3; D unresolved. Germline V lookup: CDR1 SGDLS, CDR2 YYNGEE. The V and J ends lost 1 base and 7 bases respectively, with 10 bases between them. The CDR3 consists of 13 residues. The CDR3 DNA reads as TGTGCCAGCAGCGTAAGGGTCGGGTATACGCAGTATTTT. Its translation: CASSVRVGYTQYF.

This sequence joins TRBV11-2 and TRBJ2-1; D is possibly TRBD2 (6 bases). This CDR3 has 14 amino acids. V gave up 4 bases and J gave up 5 bases, with 12 bases separating them. The germline CDR1 and CDR2 sequences are SGHAT and FQNNGV. The CDR3 DNA reads TGTGCCAGCAGCTCCTGGGACTCTGACAATGAGCAGTTCTTC. Protein sequence: CASSSWDSDNEQFF.

The J gene is TRBJ2-2, the V gene TRBV4-1; 12 bases are a match to TRBD2. The CDR3 extends over 19 amino acids. The ends lost 0 bases at V and 4 bases at J; junction bases unmatched: 9. The germline V gene has CDR1 MGHRA and CDR2 YSYEKL. The chain's CDR3 is CASSQETASGGVRTGELFF. For the CDR3, the DNA is TGCGCCAGCAGCCAAGAAACGGCTAGCGGGGGGGTTCGCACCGGGGAGCTGTTTTTT.

The count of this clone is one. The chain joins TRBV11-2 to TRBJ2-7; TRBD1 matches at 9 bases. Germline assignment: CDR1 SGHAT and CDR2 FQNNGV. J was trimmed by 7 bases and V by 3 bases; bases with no gene match: 16. The CDR3 is made up of 17 amino acids. Written as DNA, the CDR3 is TGTGCCAGCAGCTTCCAGCTTCTCGAACAGGGGGCGAGTGAGCAGTACTTC. It codes for CASSFQLLEQGASEQYF.

The gene calls are TRBV5-1 and TRBJ1-2, with 8 bases fitting TRBD1. CDR3 length equals 15 residues. V was clipped by 0 bases and J by 5 bases; unmatched bases: 6. Germline V gene lookup returns CDR1 SGHRS and CDR2 YFSETQ. This CDR3 is CASSLARTGRYGYTF. CDR3 DNA sequence: TGCGCCAGCAGCTTGGCAAGGACAGGGAGGTATGGCTACACCTTC.

The CDR3 DNA reads TGTGCCAGCAGGGCGGGACAGTTCTCCTACGAGCAGTACTTC. This encodes CASRAGQFSYEQYF. This chain joins TRBV2 and TRBJ2-7; possible D gene TRBD1, 7 bases. The CDR3 has 14 residues. Germline assignment: CDR1 SNHLY and CDR2 FYNNEI. Trimming shortened V by 6 bases and J by 0 bases, and 12 bases separated the two germline ends.

The chain has TRBV5-5 and TRBJ2-7, with TRBD1 as a possible D gene (6 bases). Trimming stripped 4 bases from V and 1 base from J, with 12 bases between. CDR1 SGHKS and CDR2 YYEKEE come from the germline V gene (reference sequence). The CDR3 is 14 residues long. The CDR3 sequence: CASSPRDTSYEQYF. In DNA form, the CDR3 reads TGTGCCAGCAGCCCCCGGGACACATCCTACGAGCAGTACTTC. Full variable domain (outside the CDR3, taken from reference TRBV5-5 and TRBJ2-7): DAGVTQSPTHLIKTRGQQVTLRCSPISGHKSVSWYQQVLGQGPQFIFQYYEKEERGRGNFPDRFSARQFPNYSSELNVNALLLGDSALYLCASSPRDTSYEQYFGPGTRLTVT.

The genes are TRBV27 and TRBJ2-2, with D maybe TRBD1 (5 bases). Trimming pared 3 bases from V and 0 bases from J, leaving 8 bases between. Looked up from germline, CDR1 is MNHEY and CDR2 is SMNVEV (reference sequence). This CDR3 spans 15 amino acids. The CDR3 nucleotides are TGTGCCAGCAGTTTTGGCAGGGCGAACACCGGGGAGCTGTTTTTT. Protein sequence: CASSFGRANTGELFF.

The chain has TRBV4-3 and TRBJ2-2; 9 bases match TRBD1. Unmatched junction bases numbered 7, after V lost 1 base and J lost 7 bases. The CDR3 runs 16 residues. The germline V gene encodes CDR1 LGHNA and CDR2 YSLEER. The CDR3 bases are TGCGCCAGCAGCCAAGCTGAAACAGGGGGCGGCGGGGAGCTGTTTTTT. Its protein is CASSQAETGGGGELFF.

The chain couples TRBV4-1 to TRBJ2-3, with 8 bases fitting TRBD2. CDR3 length: 15 residues. The germline V gene encodes CDR1 MGHRA and CDR2 YSYEKL. Germline trimming cut 1 base from V and 1 base from J; bases unmatched to any gene: 1. CDR3 in DNA: TGCGCCAGCAGCCAAGGGGGACTAGGCACAGATACGCAGTATTTT. Translated, it gives CASSQGGLGTDTQYF.

This chain links TRBV19 with TRBJ2-5; 8 nucleotides align to TRBD2. V lost 1 base to trimming and J lost 5 bases; unmatched junction nucleotides: 9. This CDR3 region has 16 residues. Germline CDR1 is LNHDA and CDR2 is SQIVND (reference sequence). This chain's CDR3 is CASSIGTSPGYETQYF. The DNA for the CDR3 is TGTGCCAGTAGTATAGGGACTAGCCCTGGATATGAGACCCAGTACTTC.

The chain couples TRBV4-3 to TRBJ1-2; a possible D gene is TRBD1 (5 bases). V lost 0 bases to trimming and J lost 8 bases, with 16 bases between them. The germline V gene has CDR1 LGHNA and CDR2 YSLEER. The CDR3 covers 15 residues. In nucleotides, the CDR3 is TGCGCCAGCAGCCAAGAAAGCCCAGGCGAGGGGGGCTACACCTTC. Translated: CASSQESPGEGGYTF.